This entry lists 14 T cell receptor beta chains sequenced from one sample in a study of control samples from healthy donors and cancer patients. Only in-frame clones appear in the TCRdb table, and some are missing; sequencing was by immunoSEQ multiplex PCR. The sample includes roughly 68,000 clones, about 83% of them seen just once. The source material was blood. The receptors were gathered from a man between 60 and 75 years old in good health.

The chain links TRBV9 to TRBJ2-7; D gene uncertain. The CDR3 has 13 residues. V lost 1 base to trimming and J lost 6 bases, with 11 bases between them. Per germline, CDR1 SGDLS and CDR2 YYNGEE. This CDR3 reads CASSVTRYGEQYF. DNA of the CDR3: TGTGCCAGCAGCGTAACCAGGTACGGCGAGCAGTACTTC.

The chain has TRBV24-1 and TRBJ1-4; D is perhaps TRBD1 (5 bases). This CDR3 spans 13 amino acids. Germline V CDR1 and CDR2: KGHDR, SFDVKD. With 5 bases removed from V and 8 bases from J, the gap between germline ends came to 11 bases. CDR3 nucleotide sequence: TGTGCCACCAGTGCCAGGGTGGGAGAAAAACTGTTTTTT. The encoded protein is CATSARVGEKLFF.

The chain uses TRBV29-1 and TRBJ2-3, with D uncertain. CDR1 and CDR2 from the germline V gene are SQVTM and ANQGSEA. The CDR3 covers 14 residues. V lost 3 bases, J lost 2 bases, and 12 bases lay in between. The CDR3 protein is CSVDGGVYTDTQYF. CDR3 DNA: TGCAGCGTTGATGGTGGGGTATACACAGATACGCAGTATTTT.

The chain employs TRBV10-2 and TRBJ1-5; TRBD1 matches at 9 bases. The CDR3 is made up of 15 amino acids. CDR1 WSHSY and CDR2 SAAADI come from the germline V gene. Germline trimming cut 5 bases from V and 6 bases from J; bases unmatched to any gene: 8. The CDR3 coding sequence is TGCGCCAGCAGTCCAACTACAGGGGGCGTTCAGCCCCAGCATTTT. This codes for CASSPTTGGVQPQHF.

This sequence joins TRBV7-3 and TRBJ2-7, with 7 bases matching TRBD1. CDR3 length: 14 residues. The germline CDR1 and CDR2 sequences are SGHTA and FQGTGA. V dropped 5 bases and J dropped 6; count of bases not matched to a gene: 10. The chain's CDR3 is CASSLGQVSGEQYF. CDR3 coding DNA: TGTGCCAGCAGCCTAGGACAGGTCTCCGGCGAGCAGTACTTC.

This clone is a singleton in its sample. V and J are TRBV5-1 and TRBJ2-7; 7 bases align to TRBD1. In germline, CDR1 is SGHRS, CDR2 YFSETQ. The CDR3 has 13 amino acids. With V trimmed by 4 bases and J by 2 bases, 3 bases remained unmatched. The CDR3 spells CASSTDRAYEQYF. CDR3 bases: TGCGCCAGCAGCACCGACAGGGCCTACGAGCAGTACTTC.

In DNA form, the CDR3 reads TGTGCCATCAGTGGTCTGGGACAGGGCATGTGGAGGTCCGAGCAGTACTTC. Encoded protein: CAISGLGQGMWRSEQYF. The chain links TRBV10-3 to TRBJ2-7, with 9 bases aligning to TRBD1. The V segment lost 4 bases and the J segment 6 bases; nucleotides outside the gene matches: 16. Germline V gives CDR1 ENHRY, CDR2 SYGVKD. The CDR3 loop spans 17 amino acids.

The chain carries TRBV6-1 and TRBJ1-2; D is unclear. The CDR3 runs to 16 residues. Per the germline V gene, CDR1 is MNHNS and CDR2 is SASEGT. V shed 2 bases and J shed 8 bases, with 21 bases lying between them. CDR3 sequence (DNA): TGTGCCAGCAGTGAAATTTATGGACGGAAGCGAGGGGGCTACACCTTC. This codes for CASSEIYGRKRGGYTF.

This chain joins TRBV6-5 and TRBJ1-1; D is ambiguous. Germline CDR1 MNHEY, CDR2 SVGAGI. V lost 6 bases, J lost 3 bases, and 8 bases lay in between. The CDR3 loop spans 12 amino acids. CDR3 sequence (DNA): TGTGCCAGCAGCCGGGGTGACACTGAAGCTTTCTTT. It encodes CASSRGDTEAFF.

The chain joins TRBV19 to TRBJ2-1, with D possibly being TRBD1 (6 bases). Trimming left V 6 bases short and J 8 bases short, with 11 bases between. This CDR3 region has 12 residues. CDR1 LNHDA and CDR2 SQIVND come from the germline V gene (reference sequence). CDR3 amino acids: CASSRGPDEQFF. The CDR3 DNA reads as TGTGCCAGTAGCAGGGGTCCGGATGAGCAGTTCTTC.

The chain links TRBV7-6 to TRBJ1-5, with D unclear. The CDR3 totals 15 residues. Germline V lookup: CDR1 SGHVS, CDR2 FNYEAQ. V was cut by 1 base and J by 0 bases, with 7 bases left in between. CDR3 sequence (DNA): TGTGCCAGCAGCTTAGACTCATTTAGCAATCAGCCCCAGCATTTT. Amino acids: CASSLDSFSNQPQHF.

This clone is a singleton in its sample. The CDR3 loop is CASSFGQNTEAFF. In nucleotides, the CDR3 is TGTGCCAGCAGTTTCGGACAGAACACTGAAGCTTTCTTT. This sequence joins TRBV27 and TRBJ1-1, with D possibly being TRBD1 (5 bases). The germline V gene has CDR1 MNHEY and CDR2 SMNVEV (reference sequence). This CDR3 is built from 13 residues. The V end lost 3 bases, the J end lost 1 base, and 6 bases lay between the germline ends.

The DNA for the CDR3 is TGTGCCAGCAGCTCGACTAGCCTCCCAGAGACCCAGTACTTC. Translating gives CASSSTSLPETQYF. The rearrangement links TRBV7-6 to TRBJ2-5; TRBD2 agrees at 7 bases. Germline V gene lookup returns CDR1 SGHVS and CDR2 FNYEAQ. The CDR3 totals 14 residues. V lost 4 bases, J lost 4 bases, and 6 bases stayed unmatched.

The rearrangement uses TRBV27 and TRBJ2-7; tentatively, D is TRBD1 (5 bases). CDR3 length: 15 amino acids. V was clipped by 3 bases and J by 3 bases, with 15 bases between them. Germline V gene sequence: CDR1 MNHEY, CDR2 SMNVEV (reference sequence). The CDR3 nucleotides read TGTGCCAGCAGTTTTAAGGGGTGGTCCGGCTACGAGCAGTACTTC. Translated: CASSFKGWSGYEQYF.